This T cell receptor beta chain was obtained from a study of T-cell memory formation after mild COVID-19. At least ten counts were recorded for this clonotype. The CDR3 covers 16 residues. V lost 5 bases, J lost 5 bases, and 10 bases stayed unmatched. Per germline, CDR1 SGHVS and CDR2 FQNEAQ. TCRdb redid the calling of the 5' RACE reads with MiXCR, one entry per CDR3 protein. The data contain around 390,000 distinct CDR3 sequences, roughly 15% of them singletons. The chain employs TRBV7-8 and TRBJ2-2; 8 bases line up with TRBD2. Sequencing was performed on PBMCs or a T cell subset sorted from them (not recorded which). The sequence derives from a man aged 18 to 29 who had mild COVID-19 (a few samples of this study predate the infection). Cell type and time point are not known. In DNA form, the CDR3 reads TGTGCCAGCAGCCCCCGTGGGGCGGGGGGTACCGGGGAGCTGTTTTTT. It specifies CASSPRGAGGTGELFF.